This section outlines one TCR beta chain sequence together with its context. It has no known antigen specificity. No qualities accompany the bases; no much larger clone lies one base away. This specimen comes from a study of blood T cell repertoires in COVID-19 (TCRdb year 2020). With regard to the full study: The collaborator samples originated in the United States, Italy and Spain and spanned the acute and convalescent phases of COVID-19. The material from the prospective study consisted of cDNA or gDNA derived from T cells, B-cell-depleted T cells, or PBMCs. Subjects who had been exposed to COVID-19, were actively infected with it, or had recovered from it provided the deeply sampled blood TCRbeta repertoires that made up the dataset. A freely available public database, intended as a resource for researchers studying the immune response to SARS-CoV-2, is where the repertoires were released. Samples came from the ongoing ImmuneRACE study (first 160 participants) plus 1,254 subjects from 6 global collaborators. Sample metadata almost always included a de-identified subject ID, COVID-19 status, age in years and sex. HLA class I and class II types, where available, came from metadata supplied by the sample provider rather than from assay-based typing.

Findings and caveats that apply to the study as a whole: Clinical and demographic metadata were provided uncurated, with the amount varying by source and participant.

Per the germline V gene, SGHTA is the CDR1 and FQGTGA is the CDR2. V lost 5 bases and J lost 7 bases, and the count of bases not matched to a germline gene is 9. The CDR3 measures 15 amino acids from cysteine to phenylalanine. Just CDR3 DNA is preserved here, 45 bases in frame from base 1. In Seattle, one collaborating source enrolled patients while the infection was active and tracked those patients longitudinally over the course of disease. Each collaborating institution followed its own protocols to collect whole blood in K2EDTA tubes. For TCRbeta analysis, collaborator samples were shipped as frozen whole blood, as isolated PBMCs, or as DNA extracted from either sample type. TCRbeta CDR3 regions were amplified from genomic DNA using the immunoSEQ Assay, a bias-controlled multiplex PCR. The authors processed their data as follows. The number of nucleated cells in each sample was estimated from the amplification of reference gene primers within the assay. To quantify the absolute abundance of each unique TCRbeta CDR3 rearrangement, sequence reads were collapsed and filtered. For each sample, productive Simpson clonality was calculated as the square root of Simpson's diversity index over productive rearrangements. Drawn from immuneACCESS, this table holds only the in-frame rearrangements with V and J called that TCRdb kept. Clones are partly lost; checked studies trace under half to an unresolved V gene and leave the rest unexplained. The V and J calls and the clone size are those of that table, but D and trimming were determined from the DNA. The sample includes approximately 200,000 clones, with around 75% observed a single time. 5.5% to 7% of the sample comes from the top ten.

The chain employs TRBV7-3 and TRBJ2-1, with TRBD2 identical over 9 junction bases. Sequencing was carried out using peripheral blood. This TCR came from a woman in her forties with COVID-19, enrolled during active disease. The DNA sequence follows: TGTGCCAGCAGCCCAACAGCGGGGGGTAGAAATGAGCAGTTCTTC. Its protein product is CASSPTAGGRNEQFF.